This TCR beta chain was observed in a study of T-cell reconstitution after alpha-beta-depleted transplantation in children. General study points: Newly produced T cells mostly accounted for T-cell counts and diversity one year post-transplant. Reportedly, only several hundred clones from non-depleted graft cells drove alpha-beta T-cell counts at about two months. The high TCRbeta diversity at day 60 in some patients came from surviving recipient T cells and thymic progenitors.

Preparation of the TCRbeta library used unique molecular identifiers. TCRdb reprocessed the PCR reads via MiXCR and lists one record per CDR3 protein. The sample lists a few hundred thousand distinct CDR3 sequences, roughly 13% occurring once. Germline V gene sequence: CDR1 SGHRS, CDR2 YFSETQ. Trimming stripped 4 bases from V and 5 bases from J, with 16 bases between. The CDR3 runs to 14 residues. This clonotype was seen ten or more times. What it binds is unknown. The source material was PBMCs, mostly from graft donor cells, sampled 360 days after TCRalphabeta/CD19-depleted stem cell transplant. This sequence was found in a male patient younger than 18 who had a stem cell transplant for acute myeloid leukemia, so the T cells may come from the graft donor. V usage is TRBV5-1 and J usage is TRBJ2-7; D is undetermined. The CDR3 nucleotides are TGCGCCAGCAGCCGCAGTGACACGGCCCACGAGCAGTACTTC. Amino acids: CASSRSDTAHEQYF.